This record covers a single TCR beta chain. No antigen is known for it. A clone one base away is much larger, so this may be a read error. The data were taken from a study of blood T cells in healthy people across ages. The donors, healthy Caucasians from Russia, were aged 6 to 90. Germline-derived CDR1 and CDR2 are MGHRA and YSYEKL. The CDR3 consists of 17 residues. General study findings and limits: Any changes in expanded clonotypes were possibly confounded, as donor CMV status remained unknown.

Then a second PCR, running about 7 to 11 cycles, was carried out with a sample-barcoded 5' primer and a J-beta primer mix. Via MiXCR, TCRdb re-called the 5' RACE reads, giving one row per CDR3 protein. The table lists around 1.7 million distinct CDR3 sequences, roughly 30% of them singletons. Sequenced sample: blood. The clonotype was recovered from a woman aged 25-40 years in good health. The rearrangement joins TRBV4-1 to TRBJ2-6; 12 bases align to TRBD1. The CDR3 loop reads CASSPRGQGAWANVRTF. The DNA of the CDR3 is TGCGCCAGCAGCCCAAGGGGACAGGGGGCCTGGGCCAACGTCCGGACTTTC.